This T cell receptor beta chain was identified during a study of cytomegalovirus exposure and HLA in healthy donors. Study-level findings and limits: Prediction of most subjects' HLA-A and HLA-B alleles by TCR beta sequences was reportedly accurate. The study recorded 150 to 200 TCR beta chains that were cytomegalovirus-associated. A later analysis found common viral pathogens apparently linked to several of the most significant clusters. Later analysis indicated greater clonal expansion among HLA-associated TCR beta chains than among equally common other chains.

With 60 Vbeta and 13 Jbeta primers, the PCR was carried out. TCRdb keeps only in-frame clones here, not all; method: immunoSEQ multiplex PCR. Of under 150,000 clones in the sample, roughly 74% were seen once. V lost 4 bases and J 6 bases, leaving 15 bases between the germline ends. Germline CDR1 is SEHNR and CDR2 is FQNEAQ (reference sequence). The CDR3 is made up of 14 amino acids. Comment on this clone: Its antigen is still unknown.

This sequence was found in a woman aged 40 to 50 in good health and CMV-seropositive. Sequenced material: PBMCs. This chain connects TRBV7-9 to TRBJ1-2, with no clear D. The CDR3 nucleotides are TGTGCCAGCAGCTCCCCTAAGGCGGGCCATGGCTACACCTTC. It yields the protein CASSSPKAGHGYTF.